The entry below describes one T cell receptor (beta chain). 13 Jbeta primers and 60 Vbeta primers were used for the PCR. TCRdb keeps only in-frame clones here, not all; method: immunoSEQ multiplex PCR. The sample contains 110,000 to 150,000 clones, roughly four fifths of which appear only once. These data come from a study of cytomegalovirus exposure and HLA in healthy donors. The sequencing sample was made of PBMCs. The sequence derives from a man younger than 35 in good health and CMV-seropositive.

The CDR3: CSGTGISVNEQFF. The CDR3 DNA reads as TGCAGCGGGACAGGGATTAGTGTGAATGAGCAGTTCTTC. The rearrangement links TRBV29-1 to TRBJ2-1, with TRBD1 matching 8 bases. Germline V lookup: CDR1 SQVTM, CDR2 ANQGSEA. Trimming removed 7 bases from V and 7 bases from J; junction bases left unmatched: 9. The CDR3 is 13 amino acids.